This T cell receptor beta chain is drawn from a study of cytomegalovirus exposure and HLA in healthy donors. Study-level background: The 120 validation repertoires and the 666 first-cohort repertoires shared a platform, a later analysis reported. Regarding the study as a whole: Reportedly, diagnosis of cytomegalovirus status by the classifier showed high specificity and sensitivity. While the bulk of TCR sequences proved rare, some public TCRs turned up in many donors.

Data came from immunoSEQ multiplex PCR; TCRdb stores just in-frame clones and leaves some out. The data hold 120,000 to 150,000 clones, with over 80% observed a single time. In the case of this clone: What it recognizes is unknown.

The sample was PBMCs. The receptor's source is a man between 18 and 35 years old in good health and CMV-seropositive.

The CDR3 coding sequence is TGTGCCAGCAGCTTGACACTGAACACTGAAGCTTTCTTT. It codes for CASSLTLNTEAFF. The chain employs TRBV7-8 and TRBJ1-1; D gene unclear. Trimming took off 3 bases at V and 0 bases at J, with 5 bases between the two ends. There are 13 residues in the CDR3. Germline-derived CDR1 and CDR2 are SGHVS and FQNEAQ.